Listed here is a single TCR beta chain. Antigen specificity is unknown. This entry is derived from a study of siplizumab effects on memory and regulatory T cells. The assay was immunoSEQ multiplex PCR, and TCRdb's table has in-frame clones only and misses some. The repertoire holds about 110,000 clones, with just over 90% as singletons. Broader study findings: Roughly 80-97% of proliferating CD4+ or CD8+ clones lacked an assignable naive or memory phenotype.

The sample consisted of CD4+ T cells sorted from blood. The receptor was derived from a human donor in good health.

CDR3 coding DNA: TGTGCCATCATGGGACAGGCGGGGAACACTGAAGCTTTCTTT. Its protein is CAIMGQAGNTEAFF. The chain links TRBV10-3 to TRBJ1-1; TRBD1 matches 8 bases. V shed 7 bases and J 1 base; nucleotides not matched to a gene: 5. The germline V gene encodes CDR1 ENHRY and CDR2 SYGVKD. The CDR3 is made up of 14 amino acids.